The 23 T cell receptor beta chains given below trace back to one sample, sequenced in a study of beta chain features in type 1 diabetes (dated by TCRdb to about 2018). The library was generated by the immunoSEQ multiplex PCR assay. All of the isolated RNA was reverse transcribed with the High Capacity cDNA Reverse Transcription Kit, so expressed TCRB transcripts were sequenced. The clones in this table, taken by TCRdb from immuneACCESS, are in-frame only. Not every clone is retained; where verified, under half of the shortfall comes from an unresolved V gene, and the cause of the rest is unknown. In all, the sample holds about 620,000 clones, and 15% to 18% of those were seen once. Around 0.095% of the sample is held by the ten biggest clonotypes. Material for sequencing was naive CD4+ T cells from blood. The cell subset or site label on this specimen signifies: true naive CD4+ T cells. Receptor source: a man between 18 and 35 years old in good health.

This clone was detected a few times. The chain has TRBV4-2 and TRBJ2-7, with no clear D. Trimming left V 0 bases short and J 5 bases short, with 2 bases between. This CDR3 spans 11 amino acids. The germline V gene encodes CDR1 LGHNA and CDR2 YNFKEQ. In DNA, the CDR3 is TGTGCCAGCAGCCAAGAAAACGAGCAGTACTTC. Its protein is CASSQENEQYF.

This clone has just a few counts. The chain couples TRBV7-2 to TRBJ2-1; possibly TRBD1 for D (5 bases). This CDR3 region has 17 residues. The germline V gene encodes CDR1 SGHTA and CDR2 FQGNSA. The V and J ends lost 0 bases and 2 bases respectively, with 14 bases between them. CDR3 DNA: TGTGCCAGCAGCTTAGCTCCCCCAGGGCTGACCTACAATGAGCAGTTCTTC. Amino acids: CASSLAPPGLTYNEQFF.

The chain uses TRBV5-1 and TRBJ2-3, with 10 bases lining up with TRBD2. The CDR3 runs 15 residues. Unmatched junction bases numbered 4, after V lost 4 bases and J lost 2 bases. Germline assignment: CDR1 SGHRS and CDR2 YFSETQ. The DNA of the CDR3 is TGCGCCAGCAGCCCCGGGACTAGCGCCACAGATACGCAGTATTTT. Protein sequence: CASSPGTSATDTQYF.

The V gene is TRBV7-9, the J gene TRBJ1-2; D might be TRBD1 (5 bases). The ends were cut back, 3 bases at V and 5 bases at J, with 7 bases in the middle. Germline V gene lookup returns CDR1 SEHNR and CDR2 FQNEAQ (reference sequence). CDR3 length equals 12 residues. CDR3 coding DNA: TGTGCCAGCAGCTTCAGGGAATATGGCTACACCTTC. This sequence encodes CASSFREYGYTF.

This clone has only a few counts. The chain combines TRBV5-1 with TRBJ2-2; the match to TRBD1 covers 8 bases. The germline V gene has CDR1 SGHRS and CDR2 YFSETQ. Germline trimming cut 1 base from V and 3 bases from J; bases unmatched to any gene: 5. The CDR3 length is 16 residues. The CDR3: CASSLIGRGHTGELFF. CDR3 sequence (DNA): TGCGCCAGCAGCTTGATTGGCAGGGGGCACACCGGGGAGCTGTTTTTT.

CDR3 sequence (DNA): TGCGCCAGCAGCACCCGGGACAGGGGGCCCTACGAGCAGTACTTC. This translates into CASSTRDRGPYEQYF. The chain joins TRBV4-1 to TRBJ2-7; TRBD1 matches at 12 bases. V was pared by 5 bases and J by 2 bases, with 4 bases of the junction left unmatched. The CDR3 totals 15 residues. CDR1 MGHRA and CDR2 YSYEKL come from the germline V gene.

The chain joins TRBV5-1 to TRBJ2-7, with D possibly called TRBD1 or TRBD2 (5 bases each). The CDR3 is made up of 13 amino acids. Trimming shortened V by 5 bases and J by 5 bases, and 14 bases separated the two germline ends. Germline V gene sequence: CDR1 SGHRS, CDR2 YFSETQ. The CDR3 nucleotides are TGCGCCAGCAGGCGGTGGGGGTCCCACGAGCAGTACTTC. Protein sequence: CASRRWGSHEQYF.

Only a few counts were recorded for this clone. The rearrangement links TRBV7-6 to TRBJ1-2; the D is unclear. This CDR3 has 16 amino acids. Germline V gives CDR1 SGHVS, CDR2 FNYEAQ. Trimming removed 5 bases at V and 0 bases at J, with 16 bases between. CDR3 loop: CASSRVLGSANYGYTF. CDR3 in DNA: TGTGCCAGCAGCCGGGTTTTGGGCTCAGCTAACTATGGCTACACCTTC.

This clone has more than one count but fewer than ten. V and J are TRBV20-1 and TRBJ1-2; D is undetermined. The V and J ends lost 5 bases and 6 bases respectively, with 10 bases between them. CDR1 and CDR2 (germline): DFQATT, SNEGSKA (reference sequence). This CDR3 comprises 11 residues. The CDR3 DNA reads TGCAGTGCTCCACCCCCAGATGGCTACACCTTC. Amino acids: CSAPPPDGYTF.

This clone showed up just a few times. J is TRBJ2-2 and V is TRBV5-6; D possibly matches TRBD1 or TRBD2 (5 bases each). V was clipped by 4 bases and J by 1 base, with 14 bases between them. The CDR3 has 16 amino acids. CDR1 is SGHDT and CDR2 is YYEEEE in the germline V gene. The CDR3 here is CASSVRGAGNTGELFF. The CDR3 DNA sequence: TGTGCCAGCAGCGTGAGGGGCGCAGGGAACACCGGGGAGCTGTTTTTT.

This clone was found a few times. The chain links TRBV11-1 to TRBJ2-1; possibly TRBD2 for D (6 bases). The CDR3 runs 13 residues. The germline V and J ends were trimmed by 6 bases and 8 bases, with 14 bases remaining between them. The germline V gene has CDR1 SGHAT and CDR2 FQDESV (reference sequence). This chain's CDR3 is CASRPRWGDEQFF. The DNA for the CDR3 is TGTGCCAGCAGGCCCCGGTGGGGGGATGAGCAGTTCTTC.

The chain employs TRBV7-2 and TRBJ2-5, with 8 nucleotides matching TRBD2. CDR1 SGHTA and CDR2 FQGNSA come from the germline V gene. Losses at the gene ends were 0 bases for V and 7 bases for J; bases not matched to a gene: 10. The CDR3 has 16 residues. The CDR3 spells CASSLAPGLAEGTQYF. The CDR3 region has the DNA TGTGCCAGCAGCTTAGCGCCAGGACTAGCAGAGGGGACCCAGTACTTC.

In its sample, this clone was seen a few times. The rearrangement links TRBV10-3 to TRBJ1-1; a weak D match, TRBD1 (5 bases). The germline gives CDR1 ENHRY, CDR2 SYGVKD. This CDR3 spans 12 amino acids. Trimming shortened V by 7 bases and J by 5 bases, and 11 bases separated the two germline ends. CDR3 nucleotides: TGTGCCATCACATCGGGGGGAACTGAAGCTTTCTTT. Translating it yields CAITSGGTEAFF.

The gene calls are TRBV7-9 and TRBJ2-5; 10 nucleotides line up with TRBD2. Germline V gene data show CDR1 as SEHNR and CDR2 as FQNEAQ (reference sequence). The CDR3 spans 11 residues. Trimming took 5 bases from V and 13 from J; bases not matched to a gene: 4. The CDR3 DNA reads as TGTGCCAGCAGCCCTAGCGGGGGTGCGTACTTC. As protein: CASSPSGGAYF.

The rearrangement uses TRBV7-6 and TRBJ1-1; D unclear. Trimming cost V 4 bases and J 0 bases, with 15 bases left between them. This CDR3 spans 16 amino acids. The germline gives CDR1 SGHVS, CDR2 FNYEAQ. The CDR3 loop reads CASSSPPSGVNTEAFF. Here the CDR3 DNA reads TGTGCCAGCAGCTCTCCTCCCTCCGGGGTGAACACTGAAGCTTTCTTT.

This clone was seen a handful of times. This chain links TRBV4-2 with TRBJ1-3; D uncertain. The CDR3 runs 19 residues. The germline V and J ends were trimmed by 4 bases and 4 bases, with 26 bases remaining between them. The V gene's germline CDR1 is LGHNA and CDR2 YNFKEQ. In DNA form, the CDR3 reads TGTGCCAGCAGCCCACGGAGGGCCGCCGGTCTTAGAGAAGGAAACACCATATATTTT. Translated, it gives CASSPRRAAGLREGNTIYF.

This clone occurred a few times. This chain joins TRBV5-6 and TRBJ2-7; no definite D call. The CDR3 is 12 amino acids. Trimming stripped 3 bases from V and 2 bases from J, with 6 bases between. Germline V gene lookup returns CDR1 SGHDT and CDR2 YYEEEE. The CDR3 loop is CASSSRAYEQYF. CDR3 DNA: TGTGCCAGCAGCTCCCGGGCCTACGAGCAGTACTTC.

The gene calls are TRBV7-2 and TRBJ1-2; 8 bases align to TRBD1. The germline gives CDR1 SGHTA, CDR2 FQGNSA. J was trimmed by 6 bases and V by 1 base; bases with no gene match: 7. This CDR3 has 15 amino acids. CDR3 in amino acids: CASSLGGQGSDGYTF. CDR3 coding DNA: TGTGCCAGCAGCTTAGGAGGACAGGGATCCGATGGCTACACCTTC.

This clone was recorded a few times. Here the CDR3 reads CASRLASGTRSYEQYF. CDR3 nucleotide sequence: TGTGCAAGTCGCTTAGCGTCAGGGACTAGAAGCTACGAGCAGTACTTC. The chain joins TRBV12-2 to TRBJ2-7; the D call of TRBD2 is as the table states it, not checked on the DNA. TRBV12-2 corresponds to a pseudogene. This CDR3 region has 16 residues.

The chain recombines TRBV7-8 with TRBJ2-7; perhaps TRBD2 as D (6 bases). Germline V gives CDR1 SGHVS, CDR2 FQNEAQ. The germline V and J ends were trimmed by 6 bases and 2 bases, with 11 bases remaining between them. CDR3 length equals 13 residues. Written as DNA, the CDR3 is TGTGCCAGCAGGCGGGACTTCACCTACGAGCAGTACTTC. This codes for CASRRDFTYEQYF.

This clone was counted only a few times. The chain combines TRBV18 with TRBJ2-6; 7 positions agree with TRBD1. Unmatched junction bases numbered 3, after V lost 6 bases and J lost 1 base. The CDR3 is 15 amino acids. Germline values: CDR1 KGHSH, CDR2 LQKENI. The CDR3 region has the DNA TGTGCCAGCTCCGAGGACAGGTCTGGGGCCAACGTCCTGACTTTC. Its protein is CASSEDRSGANVLTF.

The CDR3 DNA is TGTGCCAGCAGCAGAGGGACGGTGAACACTGAAGCTTTCTTT. Its protein product is CASSRGTVNTEAFF. This chain links TRBV7-3 with TRBJ1-1; tentative D call: TRBD1 (5 bases). The CDR3 length is 14 residues. Between the trimmed V and J ends, which lost 5 bases and 0 bases, there was a span of 10 bases. CDR1 is SGHTA, CDR2 FQGTGA, per germline. Complete variable domain (other parts from reference TRBV7-3 and TRBJ1-1): GAGVSQTPSNKVTEKGKYVELRCDPISGHTALYWYRQSLGQGPEFLIYFQGTGAADDSGLPNDRFFAVRPEGSVSTLKIQRTERGDSAVYLCASSRGTVNTEAFFGQGTRLTVV.

The rearrangement joins TRBV30 to TRBJ2-7; TRBD2 might be the D (5 bases). The CDR3 covers 10 residues. Germline loops: CDR1 GTSNPN, CDR2 SVGIG (reference sequence). Deletions cut 2 bases from V and 9 bases from J, with 8 bases between. The CDR3 DNA reads as TGTGCCTGGAGTCGGGGTCTGCAGTACTTC. It translates to CAWSRGLQYF. Full variable domain (rest looked up from reference TRBV30 and TRBJ2-7): SQTIHQWPATLVQPVGSPLSLECTVEGTSNPNLYWYRQAAGRGLQLLFYSVGIGQISSEVPQNLSASRPQDRQFILSSKKLLLSDSGFYLCAWSRGLQYFGPGTRLTVT.